This T cell receptor (beta chain) was captured by sequencing in a study of shared clonotypes between healthy human individuals. Study-wide points: Generally, naive subsets came out with larger estimated richness than memory subsets. The naive CD4 repertoires of several donors were compared, and about 5% of clonotypes were shared.

Worth noting for this clone: The antigen remains undetermined.

Trimming shortened V by 5 bases and J by 4 bases, and 11 bases separated the two germline ends. Germline V gene data show CDR1 as SGHTA and CDR2 as FQGNSA. The CDR3 length is 14 residues. The study enrolled healthy HIV-negative adults without recent acute infections or vaccinations as donors. Naive CD45RA+ and memory CD45RA-negative subsets were split from CD4+ cells. Measured with immunoSEQ multiplex PCR; TCRdb has only the in-frame clones, and not every one. The sample lists over a million clones, roughly 74% occurring once. The sequence came from a man aged 18 to 29 in good health. Some clones in this sample may be carry-over from other donors' samples. Material: memory CD4+ T cells from PBMCs. Regarding subset: CD45RA-negative fraction. This rearrangement joins TRBV7-2 to TRBJ2-2; perhaps TRBD2 as D (5 bases). CDR3 region: CASSPRTLTGELFF. CDR3 sequence (DNA): TGTGCCAGCAGCCCAAGGACTCTCACCGGGGAGCTGTTTTTT.